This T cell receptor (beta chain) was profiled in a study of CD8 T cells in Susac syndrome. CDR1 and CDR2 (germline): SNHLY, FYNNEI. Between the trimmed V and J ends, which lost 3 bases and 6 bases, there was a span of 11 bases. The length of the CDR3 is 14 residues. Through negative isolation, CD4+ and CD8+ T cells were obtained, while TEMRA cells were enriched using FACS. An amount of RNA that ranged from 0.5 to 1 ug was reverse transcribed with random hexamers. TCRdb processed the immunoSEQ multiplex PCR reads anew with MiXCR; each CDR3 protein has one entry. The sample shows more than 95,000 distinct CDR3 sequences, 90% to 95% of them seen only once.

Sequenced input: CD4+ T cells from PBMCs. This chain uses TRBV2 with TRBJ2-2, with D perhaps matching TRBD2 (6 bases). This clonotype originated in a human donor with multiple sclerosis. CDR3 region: CASSEMRGSGELFF. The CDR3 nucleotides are TGTGCCAGCAGTGAGATGCGGGGTTCCGGGGAGCTGTTTTTT.